The next 5 T cell receptor beta chains were all read from a single sample in a study of control samples from healthy donors and cancer patients. Using immunoSEQ multiplex PCR, the repertoire was profiled, and TCRdb retains in-frame clones only, with some absent. The table lists fewer than 65,000 clones, about four fifths of them singletons. The specimen sequenced was blood. Receptor source: a man aged 65 to 79 in good health.

The chain links TRBV7-9 to TRBJ1-3, with 9 bases lining up with TRBD1. The CDR3 has 14 residues. The V segment lost 6 bases and the J segment 4 bases; nucleotides outside the gene matches: 4. The germline gives CDR1 SEHNR, CDR2 FQNEAQ (reference sequence). This chain's CDR3 is CASRRTGEGNTIYF. CDR3 bases: TGTGCCAGCAGACGGACAGGGGAAGGAAACACCATATATTTT.

V and J are TRBV28 and TRBJ1-6; the D is unclear. Trimming stripped 3 bases from V and 10 bases from J, with 4 bases between. The CDR3 is 11 amino acids. Germline CDR1 MDHEN, CDR2 SYDVKM. The CDR3 DNA reads as TGTGCCAGCAGTTTGCGGTCACCCCTCCACTTT. Protein: CASSLRSPLHF.

The gene calls are TRBV27 and TRBJ2-3, with a tentative D call TRBD2 (7 bases). Germline CDR1 MNHEY, CDR2 SMNVEV (reference sequence). V lost 4 bases and J lost 4, with 18 bases in between. This CDR3 comprises 16 residues. Here the CDR3 reads CASSSTLGGPPDTQYF. The DNA for the CDR3 is TGTGCCAGCAGTTCCACGCTGGGGGGGCCGCCAGATACGCAGTATTTT.

This chain uses TRBV19 with TRBJ2-6; possible D gene TRBD1, 6 bases. Germline-derived CDR1 and CDR2 are LNHDA and SQIVND (reference sequence). The CDR3 runs 15 residues. Between the trimmed V and J ends, which lost 3 bases and 2 bases, there was a span of 8 bases. The CDR3 DNA reads as TGTGCCAGTAGTATTGGGGGCACTGGGGCCAACGTCCTGACTTTC. It encodes CASSIGGTGANVLTF.

The V call is TRBV4-1, the J call TRBJ2-5; the match to TRBD2 covers 9 bases. Per germline, CDR1 MGHRA and CDR2 YSYEKL. The CDR3 sequence is 15 residues long. Trimming removed 4 bases from V and 1 base from J; junction bases left unmatched: 4. The CDR3 loop is CASSRLAGTQETQYF. In DNA, the CDR3 is TGCGCCAGCAGCCGGCTAGCGGGGACCCAAGAGACCCAGTACTTC.